These 15 T cell receptor delta chains were sequenced from one sample in a study of Vγ9Vδ2 T cells in congenital toxoplasmosis. A single-tube template-switch cDNA reaction was primed with TRGC- and TRDC-specific primers. The TRGC primer was designed to bind both TRGC1 and TRGC2 constant genes. With CATT, TCRdb re-called clones from the reads. This sample has several hundred delta-chain clones, with roughly 55% found just once. The source material was gamma-delta T cells from blood. Every receptor here comes from a child younger than 10 born to a mother with Toxoplasma gondii infection during pregnancy, either congenitally infected or uninfected (not recorded which).

This clone was counted between two and nine times. A far larger clone differs by one base, so this is likely a read error. The chain uses TRDV3 and TRDJ1; 11 nucleotides match TRDD3. TCRdb carries no J gene annotation; the J gene was assigned here by matching the DNA with germline. The CDR3 length is 17 residues. V shed 3 bases and J 2 bases; nucleotides not matched to a gene: 14. The germline CDR1 and CDR2 sequences are TVYSNPD and GDNSRS (reference sequence). CDR3 nucleotide sequence: TGTGCCTTCCACCACCTTATGGGGGATACGCGTACCGATAAACTCATCTTT. Protein product: CAFHHLMGDTRTDKLIF.

Notes on this clone: The protein in TCRdb stems from a much larger clone and differs at residues 6 and 10 from this DNA's translation, likely a read error; here the protein is translated from the DNA. The V call is TRDV2, the J call TRDJ3; 11 bases are a match to TRDD3. TCRdb is silent on the J gene; assignment here came from matching the DNA to germline. From germline, CDR1 is GEAIGNYY and CDR2 EKD. Unmatched junction bases numbered 5, after V lost 2 bases and J lost 0 bases. This CDR3 has 19 residues. The CDR3 spells CACDKILGDSSWDTRQMFF. CDR3 in DNA: TGTGCCTGTGACAAAATACTGGGGGATAGCTCCTGGGACACCCGACAGATGTTTTTC.

As for this clone: A far larger clone is a single base away, which makes a read error likely. Other DNA sequences from this sample encode an identical CDR3 as well. The J gene was not called, though the V gene is TRDV3; the table names TRDD3, a call not compared with the DNA. Per germline, CDR1 TVYSNPD and CDR2 GDNSRS (reference sequence). CDR3 size: 19 residues. The CDR3 here is CAFPTFLPPSTGGYGGLIF. CDR3 coding DNA: TGTGCCTTCCCCACCTTCCTACCTCCGAGTACTGGGGGATACGGAGGACTTATCTTT.

This clone turned up a few times. No V gene was called, and the J gene is TRDJ1; the tabulated D call, TRDD3, remains unverified against the DNA. This CDR3 has 14 residues. The DNA for the CDR3 is TGTAGCGCTGTGACTGGGGGATACACCGATAAACTCATCTTT. As protein: CSAVTGGYTDKLIF.

This clone has only a few counts. J is TRDJ1 and V is TRDV1; 10 bases are shared with TRDD3. Per germline, CDR1 TSWWSYY and CDR2 QGS. V lost 6 bases, J lost 7 bases, and 17 bases stayed unmatched. The CDR3 sequence is 17 residues long. In nucleotides, the CDR3 is TGTGCTCTTGGAGAAAGCTTCAGTACTGGGGGATTGATTAAACTCATCTTT. This translates into CALGESFSTGGLIKLIF.

This clone was seen a few times. A far more abundant clone sits one base away, making this likely a read error. The gene calls are TRDV1 and TRDJ2, with 10 bases fitting TRDD3. The CDR3 sequence is 26 residues long. J gave up 4 bases and V 2 bases, and 34 bases lay outside the gene matches. Germline-derived CDR1 and CDR2 are TSWWSYY and QGS. The CDR3 DNA reads TGTGCTCTTGGGGAAGAAGGTGAATCCCTCCTACTGATTCTACTGGGGGATCTGTCATCGACAGCACAACTCTTCTTT. Translated: CALGEEGESLLLILLGDLSSTAQLFF.

On this clone: This is likely an artifact of a read error, given a far larger clone one base away. This CDR3 is also generated by other DNA sequences in the sample. The assigned J gene is TRDJ1, but the V gene is uncalled; TRDD3 was called by the table and not checked on the DNA. The CDR3 consists of 18 residues. Written as DNA, the CDR3 is TGTGCCTTCAATTGCCCCTCAGACGTGAAGGATACCCTCGATAAACTCATCTTT. Its protein is CAFNCPSDVKDTLDKLIF.

As for this clone: This DNA translates differently at residue 11 from the TCRdb protein, which is that of a much larger clone; a read error is likely, and the protein shown is the DNA's own translation. This chain joins TRDV1 and TRDJ1; D is unresolved. Since TCRdb gives no J gene, matching the DNA to germline was used here to assign it. This CDR3 contains 18 residues. The germline gives CDR1 TSWWSYY, CDR2 QGS. Trimming took off 3 bases at V and 1 base at J, with 21 bases between the two ends. CDR3 sequence reads: CALGEDPHKNITTDKLIF. CDR3 in DNA: TGTGCTCTTGGGGAGGACCCCCATAAAAACATTACCACCGATAAACTCATCTTT.

A remark on this clone: This likely traces to a read error, being one base from a far larger clone. Other nucleotide sequences in the sample specify the same CDR3. The chain recombines TRDV2 with TRDJ2; 10 positions match TRDD3. The J gene, not given by TCRdb, was assigned here from a germline match of the nucleotide sequence. Per germline, CDR1 GEAIGNYY and CDR2 EKD. The CDR3 extends over 15 amino acids. This chain's CDR3 is CACDTWGILTAQLFF. CDR3 coding DNA: TGTGCATGTGACACCTGGGGGATATTGACAGCACAACTCTTCTTT.

In its sample, this clone was seen a few times. One base separates it from a far larger clone, so it is likely a read error. This CDR3 is also generated by other DNA sequences in the sample. The J gene is TRDJ1, the V gene TRDV1; 13 bases are a match to TRDD3. This CDR3 has 20 residues. CDR1 is TSWWSYY, CDR2 QGS, per germline. V was clipped by 6 bases and J by 1 base; unmatched bases: 17. CDR3 in DNA: TGTGCTCTTGGTGGTCCTAACGTACTGGGGGATACGCTAATCACCGATAAACTCATCTTT. Amino acids: CALGGPNVLGDTLITDKLIF.

Concerning this clone itself: TCRdb pairs this DNA with a much larger clone's protein that differs at residue 17, likely a read error; the protein shown was translated from the DNA. The J gene is TRDJ2, the V gene TRDV1; no reliable D call. TCRdb does not report a J gene; here it was assigned by matching the DNA to germline references. Germline V lookup: CDR1 TSWWSYY, CDR2 QGS. The length of the CDR3 is 18 residues. The V gene lost 3 bases and the J gene lost 12 bases, with 29 bases spanning the gap. The chain's CDR3 is CALGEDPHKNTTTDKLFF. The CDR3 DNA is TGTGCTCTTGGGGAGGACCCCCATAAAAACACTACCACCGATAAACTCTTCTTT.

With regard to this clone: The TCRdb record carries a much larger clone's protein, which differs from this DNA's translation at residue 7; a read error is the likely cause, and the protein listed here is the DNA translation. J is TRDJ2 and V is TRDV2; D is perhaps TRDD3 (6 bases). The J gene was missing in TCRdb and was found by matching the end of the DNA to germline. The CDR3 consists of 17 residues. V lost 3 bases and J lost 0, with 16 bases in between. CDR1 GEAIGNYY and CDR2 EKD come from the germline V gene. The CDR3 sequence: CACDGVRGTSLTAQLFF. CDR3 nucleotide sequence: TGTGCCTGTGACGGGGTACGGGGGACCTCTTTGACAGCACAACTCTTCTTT.

This clone is deemed hyperexpanded (1% or more). The same CDR3 arises from other DNA sequences in this sample as well. J is TRDJ1 and V is TRDV3, with 9 positions matching TRDD3. V was pared by 4 bases and J by 0 bases, with 12 bases of the junction left unmatched. This CDR3 is built from 16 residues. CDR1 is TVYSNPD, CDR2 GDNSRS, per germline (reference sequence). The CDR3 DNA sequence: TGTGCCTCCGGCTTACTGGGGGACGTCCACACCGATAAACTCATCTTT. Translating gives CASGLLGDVHTDKLIF.

About this clone: This DNA's translation and the protein TCRdb lists, from a much larger clone, do not match at residue 17, likely due to a read error; the protein shown is translated from the DNA. The chain recombines TRDV2 with TRDJ2; TRDD3 matches 10 bases. TCRdb lists no J gene, so it was determined here by aligning the DNA to germline. CDR3 length equals 18 residues. CDR1 and CDR2 from the germline V gene are GEAIGNYY and EKD. With V trimmed by 4 bases and J by 12 bases, 22 bases remained unmatched. CDR3 sequence (DNA): TGTGCCTGTGATCTTCTCCGCTGGGGGATAACTTCCCACGATAAACTCTTCTTT. This gives the protein CACDLLRWGITSHDKLFF.

This clone was seen only a few times. One base separates it from a far larger clone, so it is likely a read error. The chain links TRDV1 to TRDJ1, with unresolved D. The CDR3 covers 14 residues. Deletions cut 10 bases from V and 0 bases from J, with 15 bases between. Looked up from germline, CDR1 is TSWWSYY and CDR2 is QGS. The CDR3 region is CAPGKSRYTDKLIF. CDR3 bases: TGTGCTCCTGGAAAATCTCGCTACACCGATAAACTCATCTTT.